These 8 T cell receptor beta chains were all obtained from the same sample, sequenced in a study of blood T cell repertoires in COVID-19. Using immunoSEQ multiplex PCR, the repertoire was profiled, and TCRdb retains in-frame clones only, with some absent. The sample has around 21,000 clones, around 90% seen once; the top ten hold approximately 6.3%. Sample: peripheral blood. The receptors here all came from a woman older than 75 with active COVID-19.

The rearrangement joins TRBV5-1 to TRBJ2-2; 10 positions match TRBD2. The CDR3 covers 17 residues. J lost 0 bases, V lost 4 bases, and 6 bases had no gene match. CDR1 and CDR2 from the germline V gene are SGHRS and YFSETQ. The CDR3 DNA reads TGCGCCAGCAGCACTCTAGCGGGGGCTACGAACACCGGGGAGCTGTTTTTT. This codes for CASSTLAGATNTGELFF.

The chain uses TRBV18 and TRBJ1-1; the D is unclear. V lost 0 bases to trimming and J lost 11 bases, with 13 bases between them. The CDR3 length is 13 residues. Germline-derived CDR1 and CDR2 are KGHSH and LQKENI. In DNA form, the CDR3 reads TGTGCCAGCTCACCACCGGCAGGTAATTTGGCTTTCTTT. Its translation is CASSPPAGNLAFF.

The genes are TRBV4-3 and TRBJ1-2, with unresolved D. The germline gives CDR1 LGHNA, CDR2 YSLEER. Trimming pared 0 bases from V and 4 bases from J, leaving 15 bases between. CDR3 length: 16 residues. The CDR3 coding sequence is TGCGCCAGCAGCCAAGAGGCAACTCAGGTGGGCTATGGCTACACCTTC. Protein product: CASSQEATQVGYGYTF.

J is TRBJ2-2 and V is TRBV29-1; TRBD2 agrees at 12 bases. Looked up from germline, CDR1 is SQVTM and CDR2 is ANQGSEA. CDR3 length equals 14 residues. The ends lost 4 bases at V and 4 bases at J; junction bases unmatched: 1. CDR3 in amino acids: CSVGTSGVTGELFF. The CDR3 bases are TGCAGCGTTGGGACTAGCGGGGTCACCGGGGAGCTGTTTTTT.

The chain employs TRBV28 and TRBJ1-4; D call uncertain. Between the trimmed V and J ends, which lost 1 base and 6 bases, there was a span of 15 bases. Germline CDR1 is MDHEN and CDR2 is SYDVKM. CDR3 size: 16 residues. Here the CDR3 reads CASSLLQPTSYEKLFF. CDR3 nucleotides: TGTGCCAGCAGTTTATTGCAACCAACAAGTTATGAAAAACTGTTTTTT.

The J gene is TRBJ2-3, the V gene TRBV5-1; TRBD2 matches 11 bases. The germline CDR1 and CDR2 sequences are SGHRS and YFSETQ. V was pared by 4 bases and J by 4 bases, with 2 bases of the junction left unmatched. There are 14 residues in the CDR3. The CDR3 region is CASSGGLAADTQYF. The CDR3 nucleotides are TGCGCCAGCAGCGGGGGACTAGCGGCAGATACGCAGTATTTT.

J is TRBJ1-6 and V is TRBV7-2; D remains unclear. Germline lookup yields CDR1 SGHTA and CDR2 FQGNSA. V lost 5 bases, J lost 3 bases, and 5 bases lay in between. This CDR3 has 13 residues. CDR3 sequence reads: CASSPNYNSPLHF. CDR3 coding DNA: TGTGCCAGCAGCCCCAACTATAATTCACCCCTCCACTTT.

The chain carries TRBV7-3 and TRBJ2-2, with TRBD2 matching 10 bases. The CDR3 covers 13 residues. The germline V gene encodes CDR1 SGHTA and CDR2 FQGTGA. J lost 8 bases, V lost 4 bases, and 1 base had no gene match. The CDR3 DNA is TGTGCCAGCAGCTCTAGCGGGGGAGGGGAGCTGTTTTTT. Encoded protein: CASSSSGGGELFF.